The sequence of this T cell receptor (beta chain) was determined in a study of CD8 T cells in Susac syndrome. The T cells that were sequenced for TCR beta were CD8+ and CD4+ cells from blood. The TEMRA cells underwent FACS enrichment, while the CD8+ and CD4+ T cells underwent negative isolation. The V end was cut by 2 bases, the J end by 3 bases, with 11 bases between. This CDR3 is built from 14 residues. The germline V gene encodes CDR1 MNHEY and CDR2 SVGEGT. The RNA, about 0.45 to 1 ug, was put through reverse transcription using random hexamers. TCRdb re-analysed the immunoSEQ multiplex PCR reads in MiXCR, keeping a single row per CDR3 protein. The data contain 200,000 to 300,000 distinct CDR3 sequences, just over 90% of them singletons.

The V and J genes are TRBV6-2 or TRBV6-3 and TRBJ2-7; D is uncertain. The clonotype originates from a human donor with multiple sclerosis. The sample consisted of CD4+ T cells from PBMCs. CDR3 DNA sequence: TGTGCCAGCAGTTACCCGGGTGGGAACTACGAGCAGTACTTC. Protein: CASSYPGGNYEQYF.